These 15 T cell receptor beta chains were all obtained from the same sample, sequenced in a study of OX40 agonist ivuxolimab in advanced cancers. Here immunoSEQ multiplex PCR was the method, and the copy in TCRdb shows in-frame clones only, minus some. The sample lists 60,000 to 85,000 clones; more than 60% were seen once. The material sequenced was CD4+ or CD8+ T cells sorted from blood, taken in a trial of the OX40 agonist ivuxolimab. These receptors were collected from an adult with an advanced solid tumor such as melanoma, head and neck, liver or kidney cancer.

V is TRBV7-2 and J is TRBJ1-2; D is unresolved. The V and J ends lost 4 bases and 4 bases respectively, with 10 bases between them. The length of the CDR3 is 13 residues. The germline CDR1 and CDR2 sequences are SGHTA and FQGNSA. In DNA, the CDR3 is TGTGCCAGCAGCTGGGAGGGCATCTATGGCTACACCTTC. Amino acids: CASSWEGIYGYTF. Filled out from reference TRBV7-2 and TRBJ1-2, the complete variable domain reads GAGVSQSPSNKVTEKGKDVELRCDPISGHTALYWYRQSLGQGLEFLIYFQGNSAPDKSGLPSDRFSAERTGGSVSTLTIQRTQQEDSAVYLCASSWEGIYGYTFGSGTRLTVV.

This clone appeared a few times. The gene calls are TRBV6-5 and TRBJ1-1; D perhaps matches TRBD1 (6 bases). This CDR3 spans 14 amino acids. Germline values: CDR1 MNHEY, CDR2 SVGAGI. The V end was cut by 4 bases, the J end by 6 bases, with 15 bases between. CDR3: CASSSGGVLAEAFF. CDR3 coding DNA: TGTGCCAGCAGTTCTGGGGGCGTCCTCGCTGAAGCTTTCTTT.

This chain uses TRBV18 with TRBJ1-5; tentatively, D is TRBD1 (6 bases). The CDR3 covers 14 residues. The ends were cut back, 4 bases at V and 2 bases at J, with 9 bases in the middle. Germline assignment: CDR1 KGHSH and CDR2 LQKENI. In nucleotides, the CDR3 is TGTGCCAGCTCACTAGGGGGGGGCAATCAGCCCCAGCATTTT. This encodes CASSLGGGNQPQHF. Supplemented by reference TRBV18 and TRBJ1-5, the full variable domain reads NAGVMQNPRHLVRRRGQEARLRCSPMKGHSHVYWYRQLPEEGLKFMVYLQKENIIDESGMPKERFSAEFPKEGPSILRIQQVVRGDSAAYFCASSLGGGNQPQHFGDGTRLSIL.

V usage is TRBV6-1 and J usage is TRBJ2-7; the D gene is possibly TRBD2 (6 bases). Germline CDR1 and CDR2: MNHNS and SASEGT. CDR3 size: 15 residues. Trimming cost V 2 bases and J 4 bases, with 15 bases left between them. The CDR3 bases are TGTGCCAGCAGTGAAATCGGGGGAGAATTGTACGAGCAGTACTTC. This encodes CASSEIGGELYEQYF.

This clone was seen a handful of times. The chain combines TRBV19 with TRBJ1-5; D ambiguous. Germline V lookup: CDR1 LNHDA, CDR2 SQIVND (reference sequence). With 3 bases removed from V and 6 bases from J, the gap between germline ends came to 12 bases. The CDR3 sequence is 14 residues long. The CDR3 sequence is CASSILGAAQPQHF. CDR3 nucleotide sequence: TGTGCCAGTAGTATCCTAGGAGCAGCTCAGCCCCAGCATTTT.

The V and J genes are TRBV6-5 and TRBJ2-1; maybe TRBD1 (6 bases). The V gene lost 6 bases and the J gene lost 5 bases, with 14 bases spanning the gap. This CDR3 contains 14 residues. Germline V gene data show CDR1 as MNHEY and CDR2 as SVGAGI. The CDR3 here is CASRNPGQNNEQFF. Here the CDR3 DNA reads TGTGCCAGCAGGAACCCCGGACAGAACAATGAGCAGTTCTTC.

The rearrangement joins TRBV2 to TRBJ1-2, with a weak D call TRBD1 (5 bases). Germline assignment: CDR1 SNHLY and CDR2 FYNNEI. There are 12 residues in the CDR3. V shed 10 bases and J shed 6 bases, with 15 bases lying between them. The CDR3 is CAIPGDGNGYTF. Written as DNA, the CDR3 is TGTGCCATCCCCGGGGACGGTAATGGCTACACCTTC.

The chain carries TRBV28 and TRBJ1-5, with TRBD1 matching 10 bases. The germline V gene encodes CDR1 MDHEN and CDR2 SYDVKM. J was trimmed by 0 bases and V by 6 bases; bases with no gene match: 11. The CDR3 extends over 18 amino acids. Here the CDR3 reads CASRTVPTGGYSNQPQHF. The CDR3 DNA follows: TGTGCCAGCAGGACTGTACCGACAGGGGGCTATAGCAATCAGCCCCAGCATTTT.

This chain joins TRBV11-2 and TRBJ2-3, with a weak D call TRBD2 (6 bases). Germline values: CDR1 SGHAT, CDR2 FQNNGV. The CDR3 is made up of 15 amino acids. V lost 1 base to trimming and J lost 3 bases, with 11 bases between them. The DNA of the CDR3 is TGTGCCAGCAGCTTAGGTGCGCGGGGTACAGATACGCAGTATTTT. Translating gives CASSLGARGTDTQYF.

The chain uses TRBV5-1 and TRBJ2-6; possibly TRBD1 for D (5 bases). The CDR3 is made up of 15 amino acids. The V end lost 4 bases, the J end lost 4 bases, and 12 bases lay between the germline ends. Germline V CDR1 and CDR2: SGHRS, YFSETQ. CDR3 amino acids: CASSVSGPGANVLTF. CDR3 nucleotides: TGCGCCAGCAGCGTATCAGGGCCCGGGGCCAACGTCCTGACTTTC.

The gene calls are TRBV5-1 and TRBJ2-6; a weak D match, TRBD2 (5 bases). Trimming pared 6 bases from V and 4 bases from J, leaving 14 bases between. CDR1 is SGHRS, CDR2 YFSETQ, per germline. This CDR3 has 15 amino acids. CDR3 sequence reads: CASMDGMAGANVLTF. Here the CDR3 DNA reads TGCGCCAGCATGGACGGGATGGCGGGGGCCAACGTCCTGACTTTC.

The genes are TRBV10-3 and TRBJ2-7, with TRBD2 matching 10 bases. Germline trimming cut 4 bases from V and 2 bases from J; bases unmatched to any gene: 11. Germline V gene lookup returns CDR1 ENHRY and CDR2 SYGVKD. The CDR3 extends over 17 amino acids. CDR3 sequence reads: CAISGGLAGGITYEQYF. CDR3 DNA sequence: TGTGCCATCAGTGGTGGATTAGCGGGGGGCATTACCTACGAGCAGTACTTC.

This clone was counted between two and nine times. CDR3 region: CASSQAQGQPDSYNEQFF. The CDR3 DNA sequence: TGTGCCAGCAGCCAAGCTCAGGGACAACCGGACTCCTACAATGAGCAGTTCTTC. This chain connects TRBV4-2 to TRBJ2-1; TRBD1 is a possible D gene (6 bases). The germline gives CDR1 LGHNA, CDR2 YNFKEQ. Trimming left V 1 base short and J 0 bases short, with 16 bases between. CDR3 size: 18 residues.

V is TRBV15 and J is TRBJ1-4; possibly TRBD1 for D (5 bases). Germline-derived CDR1 and CDR2 are LNHNV and YYDKDF (reference sequence). The CDR3 extends over 14 amino acids. V shed 0 bases and J shed 8 bases, with 10 bases lying between them. CDR3 region: CATSRDGGEEKLFF. Here the CDR3 DNA reads TGTGCCACCAGCAGAGATGGGGGGGAAGAAAAACTGTTTTTT.

This chain links TRBV25-1 with TRBJ1-1; D remains ambiguous. The V gene lost 3 bases and the J gene lost 11 bases, with 13 bases spanning the gap. In germline, CDR1 is MGHDK, CDR2 SYGVNS. The CDR3 consists of 12 residues. CDR3 in amino acids: CASSDVWSTAFF. CDR3 DNA: TGTGCCAGCAGTGATGTTTGGTCTACGGCTTTCTTT.